Presented here are 21 T cell receptor beta chains from one specimen sequenced in a study of CD8 T cells in ankylosing spondylitis. TCRdb re-analysed the 5' RACE reads in MiXCR, keeping a single row per CDR3 protein. The data hold around 300,000 distinct CDR3 sequences, with around 20% observed a single time. Specimen: blood, either unsorted or a sorted T cell fraction (not recorded which). The source is a female donor with ankylosing spondylitis or in good health (not recorded which).

The rearrangement joins TRBV15 to TRBJ1-5; D not certain. CDR1 is LNHNV, CDR2 YYDKDF, per germline (reference sequence). The V gene lost 0 bases and the J gene lost 3 bases, with 12 bases spanning the gap. The CDR3 consists of 16 residues. Here the CDR3 reads CATSRDAVKLNQPQHF. The CDR3, as DNA: TGTGCCACCAGCAGAGATGCGGTTAAACTCAATCAGCCCCAGCATTTT.

This clonotype was observed a handful of times. The chain uses TRBV7-2 and TRBJ2-7; the match to TRBD1 covers 10 bases. Trimming at V came to 3 bases and at J to 0 bases, leaving 2 bases not matched to a gene. Per germline, CDR1 SGHTA and CDR2 FQGNSA. The CDR3 is 15 amino acids. CDR3 region: CASSFRTGGSYEQYF. CDR3 nucleotide sequence: TGTGCCAGCAGCTTCCGGACAGGGGGCTCCTACGAGCAGTACTTC.

The chain couples TRBV6-1 to TRBJ2-7, with 9 nucleotides matching TRBD1. The CDR3 is 14 amino acids. V lost 6 bases to trimming and J lost 2 bases; unmatched junction nucleotides: 5. Germline CDR1 is MNHNS and CDR2 is SASEGT. The CDR3 DNA is TGTGCCAGCAGCCGGGACAGGGCCGCCTACGAGCAGTACTTC. Amino acid sequence: CASSRDRAAYEQYF.

The chain combines TRBV28 with TRBJ1-1, with TRBD1 identical over 12 bases. This CDR3 is 15 amino acids long. V lost 4 bases, J lost 7 bases, and 7 bases stayed unmatched. The germline V gene has CDR1 MDHEN and CDR2 SYDVKM. The DNA for the CDR3 is TGTGCCAGCAGTTCCCCGGGACAGGGGGCTGGTGAAGCTTTCTTT. Protein: CASSSPGQGAGEAFF.

This clonotype was observed a handful of times. The chain carries TRBV7-9 and TRBJ2-5; D is uncertain. Trimming took 2 bases from V and 2 from J, leaving 9 bases between them. Per the germline V gene, CDR1 is SEHNR and CDR2 is FQNEAQ (reference sequence). This CDR3 region has 14 residues. This CDR3 reads CASSLTVGQETQYF. CDR3 DNA: TGTGCCAGCAGCTTAACGGTTGGTCAAGAGACCCAGTACTTC.

The chain combines TRBV6-6 with TRBJ2-4; D not certain. The V and J ends lost 2 bases and 1 base respectively, with 0 bases between them. Germline-derived CDR1 and CDR2 are MNHNY and SVGAGI (reference sequence). The CDR3 is made up of 12 amino acids. The CDR3: CASSYAKNIQYF. The CDR3 DNA reads as TGTGCCAGCAGTTACGCCAAAAACATTCAGTACTTC.

This clonotype was seen ten or more times. J is TRBJ2-1 and V is TRBV5-1, with D possibly TRBD1 on 6 matching bases. The CDR3 is 17 residues long. The V gene's germline CDR1 is SGHRS and CDR2 YFSETQ. Trimming took off 0 bases at V and 4 bases at J, with 17 bases between the two ends. DNA for the CDR3: TGCGCCAGCAGCTTGGCCCTGACAGGCGGTCCTTACAATGAGCAGTTCTTC. It codes for CASSLALTGGPYNEQFF.

The chain carries TRBV7-8 and TRBJ2-1; a possible D gene is TRBD1 (6 bases). This CDR3 contains 14 residues. Trimming shortened V by 5 bases and J by 12 bases, and 20 bases separated the two germline ends. Germline CDR1 and CDR2: SGHVS and FQNEAQ. The CDR3 coding sequence is TGTGCCAGCAGCGGTCATCGTCCGACGGACAGGCAGTTCTTC. It is translated as CASSGHRPTDRQFF.

This clonotype appeared a few times. The V and J genes are TRBV7-7 and TRBJ2-3; D is uncertain. In germline, CDR1 is SSHAT, CDR2 FNYEAQ (reference sequence). The CDR3 is 14 residues long. V was cut by 5 bases and J by 1 base, with 10 bases left in between. The CDR3 sequence is CASSRNKGTDTQYF. DNA of the CDR3: TGTGCCAGCAGCCGGAATAAGGGCACAGATACGCAGTATTTT.

The rearrangement uses TRBV28 and TRBJ2-2; D remains ambiguous. CDR3 length: 12 residues. The germline V and J ends were trimmed by 7 bases and 2 bases, with 5 bases remaining between them. In germline, CDR1 is MDHEN, CDR2 SYDVKM. The CDR3 coding sequence is TGTGCCAGCATTACAAACACCGGGGAGCTGTTTTTT. This translates into CASITNTGELFF.

The rearrangement joins TRBV10-1 to TRBJ2-7; D is unresolved. Trimming took 6 bases from V and 0 from J, leaving 9 bases between them. The germline gives CDR1 WNHNN, CDR2 SYGVQD (reference sequence). This CDR3 has 13 residues. This chain's CDR3 is CASSGSHSYEQYF. For the CDR3, the DNA is TGCGCCAGCAGCGGGTCACACTCCTACGAGCAGTACTTC.

The chain uses TRBV20-1 and TRBJ2-5; 7 nucleotides align to TRBD2. The CDR3 loop spans 13 amino acids. The germline CDR1 and CDR2 sequences are DFQATT and SNEGSKA (reference sequence). After removal of 0 bases from V and 9 bases from J, the junction contained 7 bases not matched to a gene. The CDR3 region is CSARDGLRGAQYF. The CDR3 region has the DNA TGCAGTGCTAGAGACGGTTTACGGGGGGCCCAGTACTTC.

The genes are TRBV6-5 and TRBJ1-3; weak D call: TRBD1 (5 bases). The CDR3 contains 15 residues. From germline, CDR1 is MNHEY and CDR2 SVGAGI. The V end was cut by 2 bases, the J end by 2 bases, with 10 bases between. DNA of the CDR3: TGTGCCAGCAGTTACGGGGGGGGAACTGGAAACACCATATATTTT. Translating gives CASSYGGGTGNTIYF.

CDR3 nucleotides: TGCGCCAGCAGCTCCGGTAGCTCCTACGAGCAGTACTTC. It yields the protein CASSSGSSYEQYF. The V gene is TRBV5-1, the J gene TRBJ2-7; D ambiguous. The CDR3 contains 13 residues. V was cut by 3 bases and J by 0 bases, with 7 bases left in between. CDR1 and CDR2 (germline): SGHRS, YFSETQ.

The V gene is TRBV5-6, the J gene TRBJ2-2; unclear D gene. Trimming stripped 4 bases from V and 6 bases from J, with 13 bases between. In germline, CDR1 is SGHDT, CDR2 YYEEEE. CDR3 length equals 14 residues. CDR3 in amino acids: CASSRTRVAGELFF. CDR3 nucleotide sequence: TGTGCCAGCAGCCGCACCCGGGTGGCCGGGGAGCTGTTTTTT. The variable domain in full, with the rest retrieved from reference TRBV5-6 and TRBJ2-2, is DAGVTQSPTHLIKTRGQQVTLRCSPKSGHDTVSWYQQALGQGPQFIFQYYEEEERQRGNFPDRFSGHQFPNYSSELNVNALLLGDSALYLCASSRTRVAGELFFGEGSRLTVL.

This clonotype was detected a few times. The gene calls are TRBV11-2 and TRBJ1-2; D gene uncertain. There are 13 residues in the CDR3. The V gene's germline CDR1 is SGHAT and CDR2 FQNNGV. Trimming left V 5 bases short and J 7 bases short, with 14 bases between. CDR3 in amino acids: CASSPTLGSGYTF. The CDR3 DNA is TGTGCCAGCAGCCCTACTTTGGGTTCTGGCTACACCTTC.

In this sample, this clonotype turned up a few times. This sequence joins TRBV6-1 and TRBJ1-5; TRBD1 matches at 8 bases. This CDR3 has 18 residues. Germline V CDR1 and CDR2: MNHNS, SASEGT. Losses at the gene ends were 6 bases for V and 6 bases for J; bases not matched to a gene: 19. In DNA, the CDR3 is TGTGCCAGCAGAGAGGCCACTCCAGGGGGCTCGACCAGTCAGCCCCAGCATTTT. Its protein is CASREATPGGSTSQPQHF.

The sample holds a few counts of this clonotype. The CDR3 sequence: CSAWGEYNEQFF. DNA for the CDR3: TGCAGCGCTTGGGGAGAATACAATGAGCAGTTCTTC. The chain links TRBV29-1 to TRBJ2-1; TRBD2 is a possible D gene (5 bases). Trimming took 7 bases from V and 4 from J, leaving 11 bases between them. Germline loops: CDR1 SQVTM, CDR2 ANQGSEA. The CDR3 extends over 12 amino acids.

As for this clonotype: The junction departs from germline at one end; a sequencing error may be responsible. The chain couples TRBV7-9 to TRBJ2-7; TRBD2 aligns across 12 bases. The CDR3 totals 14 residues. Germline CDR1 SEHNR, CDR2 FQNEAQ (reference sequence). DNA of the CDR3: TGTGCCAGCGTCCCTAGCGGGAGGGCCTACGAGCTGTACTTC. Translation: CASVPSGRAYELYF.

The chain employs TRBV11-2 and TRBJ2-1; 7 bases map to TRBD2. Unmatched junction bases numbered 5, after V lost 5 bases and J lost 4 bases. The CDR3 loop spans 14 amino acids. CDR1 and CDR2 (germline): SGHAT, FQNNGV. The CDR3 bases are TGTGCCAGCAGCCGGCGGGAGTTGTACAATGAGCAGTTCTTC. Amino acid sequence: CASSRRELYNEQFF.

The V gene is TRBV2, the J gene TRBJ1-3; D remains ambiguous. Per germline, CDR1 SNHLY and CDR2 FYNNEI. The CDR3 has 14 amino acids. V lost 8 bases and J lost 0, with 11 bases in between. Here the CDR3 reads CASAGTRSGNTIYF. CDR3 nucleotide sequence: TGTGCCAGCGCAGGAACCCGCTCTGGAAACACCATATATTTT.